This T cell receptor (beta chain) was recorded in a study of shared clonotypes between healthy human individuals (dated by TCRdb to the early 2020s). With respect to the entire study: The cohort included three men and a couple of women between 18 and 49 years of age. To increase sequencing depth and limit assay-specific biases, TCR repertoire library preparation and sequencing were carried out by different laboratories using diverse techniques. For each donor, CD4 naive and CD4 memory were each given three plates, CD8 naive was given two plates, and CD8 memory was given one plate. To estimate repertoire size and how much clonotype sharing occurs between individuals, the study deeply sequenced the blood TCR repertoires of several healthy adults. Each donor's leukapheresis produced roughly between roughly 0.94 and 9.5 billion PBMCs.

What the authors observed across the whole study: The small number of donors limited the genetic and exposure-history diversity represented. Only blood was sampled, and tissue TCR repertoires likely differ from those in blood. Sharing across several donors was observed for approximately 5% of naive CD4, 3.5% of naive CD8, 2% to 2.5% of memory CD4, and about 0.38% of memory CD8 clonotypes. Clonotypes shared by all four sorted-subset donors showed higher generation probabilities than non-shared clonotypes. Pairwise subsampling led to the expectation that sequencing depth would affect the degree of clonotype sharing among donors. Incomplete sequencing was indicated by rarefaction of sorted-subset datasets, despite the large sequencing depth. Larger estimated clonotype richness was generally found for naive subsets than for memory subsets.

TCR CDR3 regions were amplified from genomic DNA by multiplex PCR using the deep immunoSEQ assay. Genomic DNA extracted from each cell subset was distributed evenly over all wells of several immunoSEQ 96-well plates, and each plate served as one replicate. For sorted subsets, around 0.2 ug of genomic DNA, equivalent to around 29,000 T cell genomes, went into each replicate PCR. Purified libraries were quantified with a Qubit 3.0 fluorometer, sized on a Bioanalyzer 2100, and re-quantified with the KAPA Library Quantification kit. Each immunoSEQ 96-well plate was sequenced on its own single-read 150-cycle Illumina NextSeq 550 flow cell. Per the source publication's procedure: Because the immunoSEQ output included only junctional sequences and no quality scores, the filtering could not be the same as the filtering used for full-length reads. To assign V/J genes and CDR3, sequences were annotated using PyIR, a Python wrapper for IgBLAST v1.9, with IMGT germline references. Reads were filtered out if the reads had weak V/J assignments (E-value above 1e-6), no CDR3, stop codons, out-of-frame junctions, or ambiguous translated residues. V3J clonotypes were defined as sequences sharing an identical inferred V gene, J gene, and CDR3 amino acid sequence. Percentage overlap between repertoires was calculated by dividing the number of shared unique clonotypes by the size of the smaller repertoire. Richness of each repertoire was evaluated using RTK rarefaction, the Chao1 estimator, and Recon v2.1 estimates of unobserved clonotypes. Generation probabilities for all TCRbeta clonotypes obtained by the gDNA method from a handful of donors were computed using OLGA. TCRdb holds this immuneACCESS table with in-frame rearrangements only. Some clones are missing; in checked studies, unresolved V genes explain under half, and the rest has no known cause. V and J calls and clone size are as listed in that table; D and trimming were resolved from the DNA. In all, the sample holds roughly 530,000 clones, and 90% to 96% of those were seen once. Jointly, the top ten make up 0.06% of the sample.

Healthy HIV-negative adults with no recently reported acute infections or vaccinations were included as donors. All donors were Caucasian adults living in Nashville, Tennessee, USA. CD4+ T cells were enriched by magnetic negative selection; naive cells were then positively selected on CD45RA, and the negative fraction formed the memory subset. After blood collection by leukapheresis, PBMCs were isolated using Ficoll-Histopaque density gradient centrifugation and then cryopreserved in the vapor phase of liquid nitrogen. Analytical flow cytometry was used to check the purity and quantity of each magnetically sorted T cell population. From each sorted fraction, genomic DNA was isolated and quantified by UV absorbance on a Nanodrop 2000c. Comment on this clone: The antigen it recognizes is unknown. No per-base quality is available; no much larger clone lies one base away. This CDR3 is also generated by other DNA sequences in the sample.

Reading from cysteine to phenylalanine, the CDR3 counts 14 amino acids. CDR3 DNA is the only sequence kept; it has 42 bases, read in frame from the first base. In the germline V gene, CDR1 corresponds to SGHRS and CDR2 to YFSETQ. V loses 4 bases, J loses 0 bases, and the germline ends lie 9 bases apart. The rearrangement joined TRBV5-1 to TRBJ2-3; a tentative D match to TRBD2 spans 6 bases. The sequence derives from a woman in her 30s in good health. The sequencing input was naive CD4+ T cells sorted from blood. What this sample's cell subset or site label stands for: CD45RA+ positively selected. CDR3 region: CASSLGTSTDTQYF. The sequenced DNA: TGCGCCAGCAGCCTAGGGACTAGCACAGATACGCAGTATTTT.